A single sample gave rise to the 2 T cell receptor beta chains below, sequenced in a study of shared clonotypes between healthy human individuals. TCRdb's table, derived via immunoSEQ multiplex PCR, lists solely in-frame clones and lacks some. The top ten clones hold 0.89% of a sample with around 1.1 million clones, 60% to 80% of them seen once. The sample was memory CD4+ T cells from PBMCs. Specified subset: CD45RA-negative fraction. These receptors were taken from a man aged 18 to 29 in good health. Some clones in this sample may be carry-over from other donors' samples.

J is TRBJ2-1 and V is TRBV5-4; TRBD2 matches 8 bases. Losses at the gene ends were 8 bases for V and 9 bases for J; bases not matched to a gene: 4. This CDR3 contains 11 residues. CDR1 SGHNT and CDR2 YYREEE come from the germline V gene (reference sequence). The CDR3 reads CASSGNAEQFF. CDR3 in DNA: TGTGCCAGTAGCGGGAACGCTGAGCAGTTCTTC.

V is TRBV4-1 and J is TRBJ2-3; 10 bases fit TRBD2. Trimming took 1 base from V and 0 from J; bases not matched to a gene: 1. This CDR3 has 16 amino acids. CDR1 and CDR2 from the germline V gene are MGHRA and YSYEKL. This CDR3 reads CASSQGLAGSTDTQYF. CDR3 nucleotide sequence: TGCGCCAGCAGCCAAGGACTAGCGGGTAGCACAGATACGCAGTATTTT.